A selection of T cell receptor beta chains follows, all from one sample in a study of blood T cell repertoires in COVID-19. Measured with immunoSEQ multiplex PCR; TCRdb has only the in-frame clones, and not every one. The profile shows approximately 140,000 clones, approximately 90% of them singletons. The sequenced sample was PBMCs or T cells enriched from blood (not recorded which). The receptors originated from a woman in her forties who had been exposed to COVID-19. The CDR3 runs from the conserved cysteine through the conserved F or W. The D gene is left open where the match is weak. Some rows mark clone size as missing; the rest say once, few, many or name a class of expanded clone.

length: 15
size: NA
V: TRBV27
J: TRBJ1-2
D: TRBD1
DNA: TGTGCCAGCAGTGATCCGGGACAGGGCTTGTATGGCTACACCTTC
CDR3: CASSDPGQGLYGYTF

length: 17
size: NA
V: TRBV9
J: TRBJ2-3
D: TRBD2
DNA: TGTGCCAGCAGCGAGGAGTTGACTAGCGGGGAAGCAGATACGCAGTATTTT
CDR3: CASSEELTSGEADTQYF

length: 13
size: NA
V: TRBV16
J: TRBJ1-2
D: NA
DNA: TGTGCCAGCATCCCCCTAGGGGATTATGGCTACACCTTC
CDR3: CASIPLGDYGYTF

length: 13
size: NA
V: TRBV28
J: TRBJ1-2
D: NA
DNA: TGTGCCAGCAGTTTGACCAGGAACTATGGCTACACCTTC
CDR3: CASSLTRNYGYTF

length: 13
size: NA
V: TRBV12-5
J: TRBJ1-1
D: NA
DNA: TGTGCTAGTGGTAAGGGGACAAACACTGAAGCTTTCTTT
CDR3: CASGKGTNTEAFF

length: 15
size: NA
V: TRBV6-5
J: TRBJ1-6
D: NA
DNA: TGTGCCAGCATTCAGAGGGGGGGGGATCTTTCACCCCTCCACTTT
CDR3: CASIQRGGDLSPLHF

length: 13
size: NA
V: TRBV6-5
J: TRBJ1-1
D: NA
DNA: TGTGCCAGCAAATCGTACGGGGTCACTGAAGCTTTCTTT
CDR3: CASKSYGVTEAFF

length: 15
size: once
V: TRBV11-3
J: TRBJ2-1
D: NA
DNA: TGTGCCAGCAGCTTAGGGGACTCCACCTACAATGAGCAGTTCTTC
CDR3: CASSLGDSTYNEQFF

length: 13
size: NA
V: TRBV7-3
J: TRBJ1-1
D: NA
DNA: TGTGCCAGCAGCTTAGAAGGGGACACTGAAGCTTTCTTT
CDR3: CASSLEGDTEAFF

length: 16
size: NA
V: TRBV20-1
J: TRBJ2-3
D: TRBD2
DNA: TGCAGTGCTAGTGATCGGACTAGCGGGGGGGTGGATACGCAGTATTTT
CDR3: CSASDRTSGGVDTQYF

length: 13
size: NA
V: TRBV19
J: TRBJ2-1
D: NA
DNA: TGTGCCAGTAGTGTCGACTTTAGCAATGAGCAGTTCTTC
CDR3: CASSVDFSNEQFF

length: 15
size: NA
V: TRBV7-8
J: TRBJ1-2
D: TRBD1
DNA: TGTGCCAGCGCGTTGGGGACAGGCAATAACTATGGCTACACCTTC
CDR3: CASALGTGNNYGYTF

length: 15
size: NA
V: TRBV2
J: TRBJ2-1
D: TRBD2
DNA: TGTGCCAGCAGCCCCGGGACTAGCGGGAGTCATGAGCAGTTCTTC
CDR3: CASSPGTSGSHEQFF

length: 13
size: NA
V: TRBV12-5
J: TRBJ2-7
D: NA
DNA: TGTGCTAGTGGGCAGACAAACCCCTACGAGCAGTACTTC
CDR3: CASGQTNPYEQYF

length: 16
size: NA
V: TRBV9
J: TRBJ2-1
D: TRBD2
DNA: TGTGCCAGCAGCGTCGGGCCCGGGACTAGCGGGAATGAGCAGTTCTTC
CDR3: CASSVGPGTSGNEQFF

length: 15
size: NA
V: TRBV6-5
J: TRBJ1-2
D: TRBD1
DNA: TGTGCCAGCAGTTACTCCGGGACAGGGTTTTATGGCTACACCTTC
CDR3: CASSYSGTGFYGYTF

length: 15
size: few
V: TRBV5-4
J: TRBJ2-2
D: NA
DNA: TGTGCCAGCAGCCGTGACAACCTGAACACCGGGGAGCTGTTTTTT
CDR3: CASSRDNLNTGELFF

length: 16
size: NA
V: TRBV7-6
J: TRBJ2-1
D: NA
DNA: TGTGCCAGCAGCCCCCCGGCCGGGGGTTCCTACAATGAGCAGTTCTTC
CDR3: CASSPPAGGSYNEQFF

length: 15
size: NA
V: TRBV6-5
J: TRBJ2-1
D: NA
DNA: TGTGCCAGCAGTTACGAGGGACTTACCTACAATGAGCAGTTCTTC
CDR3: CASSYEGLTYNEQFF

length: 15
size: few
V: TRBV28
J: TRBJ1-3
D: NA
DNA: TGTGCCAGCAGTGTTGGGGGCTCTGCTGGAAACACCATATATTTT
CDR3: CASSVGGSAGNTIYF

length: 12
size: NA
V: TRBV18
J: TRBJ2-7
D: NA
DNA: TGTGCCAGCTCACCGGGGGGCTACGAGCAGTACTTC
CDR3: CASSPGGYEQYF

length: 14
size: NA
V: TRBV28
J: TRBJ2-7
D: TRBD2
DNA: TGTGCCAGCAGAAGACTAGCGGGGGTCTACGAGCAGTACTTC
CDR3: CASRRLAGVYEQYF

length: 15
size: NA
V: TRBV10-3
J: TRBJ2-7
D: TRBD1
DNA: TGTGCCATCAGTAATGGGACAGGGGGTACCTACGAGCAGTACTTC
CDR3: CAISNGTGGTYEQYF

length: 14
size: NA
V: TRBV9
J: TRBJ2-1
D: TRBD1
DNA: TGTGCCAGCAGCGGACTGACAGGGCTGAATGAGCAGTTCTTC
CDR3: CASSGLTGLNEQFF

length: 13
size: NA
V: TRBV5-1
J: TRBJ1-4
D: NA
DNA: TGCGCCAGCAGCTTCGGAGGGGAGGAAAAACTGTTTTTT
CDR3: CASSFGGEEKLFF

length: 14
size: NA
V: TRBV15
J: TRBJ2-7
D: TRBD1
DNA: TGTGCCACCAGCAGCCTCCAGGGGGCGGGGGAGCAGTACTTC
CDR3: CATSSLQGAGEQYF

length: 13
size: NA
V: TRBV5-3
J: TRBJ2-7
D: NA
DNA: TGTGCCAGACCACCGAGGGCGGCCAATGAGCAGTACTTC
CDR3: CARPPRAANEQYF

length: 15
size: NA
V: TRBV3-1/TRBV3-2
J: TRBJ1-3
D: TRBD1
DNA: TGTGCCAGCAGGCGGACAGGGGGATCTGGAAACACCATATATTTT
CDR3: CASRRTGGSGNTIYF

length: 15
size: NA
V: TRBV6-1
J: TRBJ1-2
D: TRBD1
DNA: TGTGCCAGCAGTGAAGCGGACAGGGACGACTATGGCTACACCTTC
CDR3: CASSEADRDDYGYTF